Described below is a single T cell receptor (beta chain) sequence and its context. The target antigen is unknown. TCRdb recomputed clones from the PCR reads via MiXCR. This sample has about 33,000 clones, with over 15% found just once. CDR1 SGHRS and CDR2 YFSETQ come from the germline V gene. After removal of 3 bases from V and 10 bases from J, the junction contained 11 bases not matched to a gene. CDR3 length: 15 amino acids. This sample is part of a study of metastatic and nonmetastatic thyroid tumors. Background on the study: The authors compared repertoires across blood and tumor or nodule tissue from malignant and benign thyroid patients. Study-level findings and limits: The study reportedly found significantly higher TCR beta diversity in malignant thyroid tumors than benign nodules, in blood and tumor.

Each patient came to thyroid surgery without any prior treatment (of any kind). The chain employs TRBV5-1 and TRBJ2-3, with 10 bases aligning to TRBD1. This receptor was obtained from a female donor with papillary thyroid cancer or a benign thyroid nodule (not recorded which). Some clones in this sample may be carry-over from other donors' samples. What was sequenced was blood. The CDR3 protein is CASSSTGQGVEAQYF. CDR3 DNA sequence: TGCGCCAGCAGCTCCACCGGACAGGGGGTAGAGGCGCAGTATTTT. Full variable domain (remainder filled in from reference TRBV5-1 and TRBJ2-3): KAGVTQTPRYLIKTRGQQVTLSCSPISGHRSVSWYQQTPGQGLQFLFEYFSETQRNKGNFPGRFSGRQFSNSRSEMNVSTLELGDSALYLCASSSTGQGVEAQYFGPGTRLTVL.